These 20 T cell receptor beta chains share one sample of origin, sequenced in a study of cytomegalovirus exposure and HLA in healthy donors. The PCR used 60 Vbeta and 13 Jbeta primers. The protocol was immunoSEQ multiplex PCR, while the TCRdb copy is restricted to in-frame clones and leaves out a portion. The table includes 100,000 to 150,000 clones, around 77% detected once. The sequenced sample was PBMCs. These receptors originate from a woman aged 40-49 years in good health and CMV-seropositive.

The gene calls are TRBV5-1 and TRBJ1-1, with D unclear. V lost 5 bases and J 0 bases, leaving 11 bases between the germline ends. Germline loops: CDR1 SGHRS, CDR2 YFSETQ. This CDR3 has 14 amino acids. CDR3 region: CASRLTFLNTEAFF. CDR3 DNA: TGCGCCAGCAGACTGACATTCTTGAACACTGAAGCTTTCTTT.

The chain has TRBV11-2 and TRBJ2-1; 7 nucleotides match TRBD1. V was clipped by 5 bases and J by 7 bases; unmatched bases: 8. Germline V gene data show CDR1 as SGHAT and CDR2 as FQNNGV. The CDR3 totals 14 residues. CDR3 DNA sequence: TGTGCCAGCAGCCCACCGGGACAGTTTAATGAGCAGTTCTTC. Translating gives CASSPPGQFNEQFF.

V is TRBV7-9 and J is TRBJ1-2, with a weak D call TRBD1 (5 bases). This CDR3 has 14 amino acids. V was shortened by 8 bases and J by 6 bases, with 19 bases between the two germline ends. Germline V gene sequence: CDR1 SEHNR, CDR2 FQNEAQ (reference sequence). The CDR3 loop reads CASYRSGGTDGYTF. CDR3 nucleotides: TGTGCCAGCTACCGATCCGGGGGAACGGATGGCTACACCTTC.

The chain uses TRBV19 and TRBJ2-7, with D possibly TRBD2 on 5 matching bases. Germline V lookup: CDR1 LNHDA, CDR2 SQIVND (reference sequence). Between the trimmed V and J ends, which lost 8 bases and 3 bases, there was a span of 17 bases. This CDR3 region has 14 residues. CDR3 in DNA: TGTGCCAGTTCGCCCCGAGGACTTGACTACGAGCAGTACTTC. This translates into CASSPRGLDYEQYF. The variable domain in full, with the rest retrieved from reference TRBV19 and TRBJ2-7, is DGGITQSPKYLFRKEGQNVTLSCEQNLNHDAMYWYRQDPGQGLRLIYYSQIVNDFQKGDIAEGYSVSREKKESFPLTVTSAQKNPTAFYLCASSPRGLDYEQYFGPGTRLTVT.

This sequence joins TRBV30 and TRBJ2-4, with 9 bases identical to TRBD1. The CDR3 is made up of 14 amino acids. V trimming: 1 base; J trimming: 7 bases; junction bases outside the gene matches: 5. Germline V gene data show CDR1 as GTSNPN and CDR2 as SVGIG (reference sequence). The CDR3 loop reads CAWSGGQGRNIQYF. The CDR3 DNA sequence: TGTGCCTGGAGTGGAGGACAGGGGAGGAACATTCAGTACTTC.

The gene calls are TRBV10-3 and TRBJ2-7; 16 positions match TRBD2. The CDR3 has 16 amino acids. V lost 3 bases to trimming and J lost 5 bases; unmatched junction nucleotides: 4. CDR1 and CDR2 (germline): ENHRY, SYGVKD. CDR3 sequence reads: CAISDGTSGRADEQYF. The CDR3 nucleotides are TGTGCCATCAGTGATGGGACTAGCGGGAGGGCCGACGAGCAGTACTTC.

This chain uses TRBV4-1 with TRBJ2-7; 7 positions match TRBD1. Germline values: CDR1 MGHRA, CDR2 YSYEKL. The CDR3 covers 16 residues. Unmatched junction bases numbered 12, after V lost 0 bases and J lost 7 bases. CDR3 DNA sequence: TGCGCCAGCAGCCAAGAAGGGGTGGACAGGTATGAAGAGCAGTACTTC. Amino acid sequence: CASSQEGVDRYEEQYF.

The CDR3 sequence: CAWIRGKSYGYTF. In DNA, the CDR3 is TGTGCCTGGATCCGGGGGAAAAGCTATGGCTACACCTTC. The J gene is TRBJ1-2, the V gene TRBV30; D possibly corresponds to TRBD1 (5 bases). CDR3 length: 13 residues. In germline, CDR1 is GTSNPN, CDR2 SVGIG (reference sequence). Trimming pared 4 bases from V and 4 bases from J, leaving 13 bases between.

This clone has only one observation. This chain joins TRBV6-1 and TRBJ2-3; 9 bases align to TRBD2. Germline CDR1 is MNHNS and CDR2 is SASEGT. The trim removed 3 bases at V and 1 base at J, leaving 2 bases unmatched. CDR3 length equals 15 residues. The CDR3 coding sequence is TGTGCCAGCAGTGAGACTAGCGGACGCACAGATACGCAGTATTTT. The encoded protein is CASSETSGRTDTQYF.

J is TRBJ2-1 and V is TRBV4-1; TRBD2 aligns across 7 bases. Germline CDR1 MGHRA, CDR2 YSYEKL. V shed 3 bases, J shed 5 bases, and the junction held 19 bases outside the gene matches. The CDR3 loop spans 19 amino acids. The CDR3 DNA reads TGCGCCAGCAGCCACCCGAACAAACGACTAGCCACTAAGGACAATGAGCAGTTCTTC. Protein sequence: CASSHPNKRLATKDNEQFF.

This chain uses TRBV6-5 with TRBJ2-7, with 11 positions matching TRBD2. CDR1 and CDR2 from the germline V gene are MNHEY and SVGAGI. Trimming took 2 bases from V and 3 from J; bases not matched to a gene: 6. CDR3 length equals 16 residues. DNA for the CDR3: TGTGCCAGCAGTTACGCAGCCGGGACTAGCGGCTACGAGCAGTACTTC. Translated, it gives CASSYAAGTSGYEQYF.

A few counts support this clone. The chain couples TRBV7-9 to TRBJ2-1; 14 nucleotides line up with TRBD2. Germline V lookup: CDR1 SEHNR, CDR2 FQNEAQ (reference sequence). The CDR3 sequence is 17 residues long. V shed 4 bases, J shed 9 bases, and the junction held 11 bases outside the gene matches. CDR3 amino acids: CASSSGLAGGYWSEQFF. In nucleotides, the CDR3 is TGTGCCAGCAGCTCTGGACTAGCGGGAGGTTATTGGAGTGAGCAGTTCTTC.

V is TRBV21-1 and J is TRBJ2-7; TRBD2 is taken as the D call from the table, unchecked against the DNA. TRBV21-1 is a pseudogene locus. The length of the CDR3 is 16 residues. In nucleotides, the CDR3 is TGTGCCAGCAGCAAATTTCCCTTCATTCCTAGCTACGAGCAGTACTTC. It specifies CASSKFPFIPSYEQYF.

The chain employs TRBV6-5 and TRBJ1-2; a possible D gene is TRBD1 (6 bases). The CDR3 is 15 residues long. Germline assignment: CDR1 MNHEY and CDR2 SVGAGI. The V and J ends lost 0 bases and 4 bases respectively, with 12 bases between them. CDR3 DNA sequence: TGTGCCAGCAGTTACTCGTCCGGGGGGGCCTATGGCTACACCTTC. Residues: CASSYSSGGAYGYTF.

The chain carries TRBV6-6 and TRBJ2-7; D is possibly TRBD1 (6 bases). V was pared by 4 bases and J by 12 bases, with 13 bases between. The germline CDR1 and CDR2 sequences are MNHNY and SVGAGI (reference sequence). This CDR3 region has 11 residues. CDR3 region: CASSSTGFTYF. CDR3 nucleotide sequence: TGTGCCAGCAGTTCCACAGGGTTTACGTACTTC.

Only one count was recorded for this clone. This chain uses TRBV28 with TRBJ1-5, with TRBD1 matching over 7 bases. Trimming took 3 bases from V and 2 from J; bases not matched to a gene: 4. Germline CDR1 is MDHEN and CDR2 is SYDVKM. This CDR3 is built from 15 residues. CDR3 sequence: CASSFPDRGNQPQHF. The DNA of the CDR3 is TGTGCCAGCAGTTTCCCCGACAGGGGCAATCAGCCCCAGCATTTT.

The chain is built from TRBV19 and TRBJ1-2; the D is unclear. The length of the CDR3 is 13 residues. Trimming removed 2 bases at V and 8 bases at J, with 12 bases between. Germline CDR1 reads LNHDA; CDR2 reads SQIVND (reference sequence). The CDR3 sequence is CASSIKQLNGYTF. The CDR3 DNA reads as TGTGCCAGTAGTATAAAACAGCTGAACGGCTACACCTTC.

The rearrangement uses TRBV5-1 and TRBJ2-5, with a possible D match to TRBD2 (6 bases). This CDR3 spans 15 amino acids. Germline V gene sequence: CDR1 SGHRS, CDR2 YFSETQ. V lost 3 bases to trimming and J lost 4 bases, with 16 bases between them. The CDR3 spells CASSSGLPIRETQYF. The DNA of the CDR3 is TGCGCCAGCAGCTCGGGACTCCCAATAAGAGAGACCCAGTACTTC.

The V and J genes are TRBV6-5 and TRBJ1-1, with D maybe TRBD1 (6 bases). In germline, CDR1 is MNHEY, CDR2 SVGAGI. The CDR3 sequence is 11 residues long. Deletions cut 6 bases from V and 9 bases from J, with 11 bases between. This CDR3 is CASSSQGKAFF. The CDR3 DNA follows: TGTGCCAGCAGCAGCCAGGGGAAAGCTTTCTTT.

The rearrangement joins TRBV7-9 to TRBJ2-5; no firm D call. The V gene lost 7 bases and the J gene lost 3 bases, with 6 bases spanning the gap. The CDR3 covers 11 residues. The V gene's germline CDR1 is SEHNR and CDR2 FQNEAQ (reference sequence). The DNA for the CDR3 is TGTGCCAGCACCCCCGAAGAGACCCAGTACTTC. Encoded protein: CASTPEETQYF.